A single sample gave rise to the 21 T cell receptor beta chains below, sequenced in a study of blood T cell repertoires in COVID-19. Assay used: immunoSEQ multiplex PCR; TCRdb lists only in-frame clones, some missing. The sample includes some 150,000 clones, about 85% of them seen just once. The sequenced sample was peripheral blood. The receptors derive from a human donor with acute or convalescent COVID-19. The donor label of this sample is uncertain.

This chain joins TRBV27 and TRBJ2-1; 8 bases are a match to TRBD2. This CDR3 has 15 amino acids. The germline V gene has CDR1 MNHEY and CDR2 SMNVEV (reference sequence). V was clipped by 6 bases and J by 4 bases; unmatched bases: 8. The CDR3 here is CASSPTRGAYNEQFF. CDR3 in DNA: TGTGCCAGCAGCCCGACGCGGGGGGCGTACAATGAGCAGTTCTTC.

V is TRBV27 and J is TRBJ2-7; 10 bases line up with TRBD2. This CDR3 spans 14 amino acids. Germline V gene data show CDR1 as MNHEY and CDR2 as SMNVEV (reference sequence). Trimming cost V 7 bases and J 0 bases; bases outside gene matches: 3. This CDR3 is CASKSGRDSYEQYV. The CDR3 DNA reads TGTGCCAGCAAAAGCGGGAGGGACTCCTACGAGCAGTACGTC.

In its sample, this clone was seen a few times. This chain joins TRBV7-7 and TRBJ2-7; TRBD2 agrees at 9 bases. Looked up from germline, CDR1 is SSHAT and CDR2 is FNYEAQ (reference sequence). The CDR3 totals 17 residues. CDR3: CASSLVPTSGGGYEQYV. DNA for the CDR3: TGTGCTAGCAGCTTAGTCCCGACTAGCGGAGGGGGATACGAGCAGTACGTC.

V and J are TRBV20-1 and TRBJ1-1, with unresolved D. The V end was cut by 1 base, the J end by 8 bases, with 5 bases between. CDR3 size: 10 residues. Germline CDR1 and CDR2: DFQATT and SNEGSKA (reference sequence). CDR3 nucleotides: TGCAGTGCTAGAGTGAGCGAAGCTTTCTTT. This sequence encodes CSARVSEAFF.

The rearrangement uses TRBV11-2 and TRBJ2-1; D is uncertain. The V end lost 7 bases, the J end lost 0 bases, and 13 bases lay between the germline ends. The CDR3 extends over 15 amino acids. CDR1 and CDR2 (germline): SGHAT, FQNNGV. CDR3 DNA: TGTGCCAGCAACGGTCTAGAGAGCTCCTACAATGAGCAGTTCTTC. Translated: CASNGLESSYNEQFF.

The chain is built from TRBV27 and TRBJ1-2; 12 nucleotides line up with TRBD1. Germline CDR1 and CDR2: MNHEY and SMNVEV (reference sequence). The CDR3 is 15 residues long. V was pared by 8 bases and J by 7 bases, with 11 bases of the junction left unmatched. The CDR3 here is CASWGTGGLGAGYTF. CDR3 nucleotide sequence: TGTGCCAGCTGGGGGACAGGGGGCTTAGGGGCTGGCTACACCTTC.

This CDR3 is CASSRGDRSSYGYTF. The CDR3 DNA reads TGTGCCAGCAGCCGCGGAGACAGGTCGAGCTATGGCTACACCTTC. V gene TRBV5-5 combines with J gene TRBJ1-2; D might be TRBD1 (6 bases). Trimming took off 4 bases at V and 4 bases at J, with 17 bases between the two ends. This CDR3 has 15 residues. Germline loops: CDR1 SGHKS, CDR2 YYEKEE (reference sequence).

The chain combines TRBV16 with TRBJ2-2, with 7 nucleotides matching TRBD1. The V and J ends lost 2 bases and 5 bases, in that order; junction bases with no gene match: 8. The germline gives CDR1 KGHSY, CDR2 FQNENV. The CDR3 is made up of 16 amino acids. The CDR3 region is CASSQPNYRGTGELFF. CDR3 nucleotides: TGTGCCAGCAGCCAACCAAATTACAGGGGAACCGGGGAGCTGTTTTTT. Looking up the rest from reference TRBV16 and TRBJ2-2 gives the full variable domain: GEEVAQTPKHLVRGEGQKAKLYCAPIKGHSYVFWYQQVLKNEFKFLISFQNENVFDETGMPKERFSAKCLPNSPCSLEIQATKLEDSAVYFCASSQPNYRGTGELFFGEGSRLTVL.

This clone was recorded a few times. This sequence joins TRBV15 and TRBJ2-1; 12 bases align to TRBD2. The CDR3 extends over 20 amino acids. Unmatched junction bases numbered 13, after V lost 4 bases and J lost 0 bases. Germline V lookup: CDR1 LNHNV, CDR2 YYDKDF (reference sequence). The CDR3: CATSKVRPSGGGSSYNEQFF. CDR3 coding DNA: TGTGCCACCAGCAAAGTCCGTCCTAGCGGGGGGGGTAGCTCCTACAATGAGCAGTTCTTC. The variable domain in full, with the rest retrieved from reference TRBV15 and TRBJ2-1, is DAMVIQNPRYQVTQFGKPVTLSCSQTLNHNVMYWYQQKSSQAPKLLFHYYDKDFNNEADTPDNFQSRRPNTSFCFLDIRSPGLGDTAMYLCATSKVRPSGGGSSYNEQFFGPGTRLTVL.

V is TRBV3-1 (or the pseudogene TRBV3-2) and J is TRBJ1-2; D is possibly TRBD1 (5 bases). The CDR3 has 15 amino acids. Trimming stripped 6 bases from V and 2 bases from J, with 16 bases between. The V gene's germline CDR1 is LGHDT and CDR2 YNNKEL (reference sequence). The DNA for the CDR3 is TGTGCCAGCAGAAGAAGTGCGGGACTCAACTATGGCTACACCTTC. Translating it yields CASRRSAGLNYGYTF.

The gene calls are TRBV28 and TRBJ2-7, with TRBD2 identical over 7 bases. The CDR3 totals 13 residues. V lost 8 bases, J lost 6 bases, and 10 bases stayed unmatched. Per germline, CDR1 MDHEN and CDR2 SYDVKM. The CDR3 reads CASSKSGASEQYF. In nucleotides, the CDR3 is TGTGCCAGCTCAAAAAGCGGGGCCTCCGAGCAGTACTTC.

This clone came up a few times. The genes are TRBV24-1 and TRBJ1-2, with 10 bases identical to TRBD1. The germline V gene encodes CDR1 KGHDR and CDR2 SFDVKD. The V gene end was trimmed by 4 bases and the J gene end by 8 bases; junction bases not matched to a gene: 12. The CDR3 sequence is 16 residues long. DNA of the CDR3: TGTGCCACCAGTGACCGCGGACAGGGGGACCGAGGAGGCTACACCTTC. Translating gives CATSDRGQGDRGGYTF.

This clone was observed a few times. This sequence joins TRBV27 and TRBJ1-2; TRBD1 matches 7 bases. Per germline, CDR1 MNHEY and CDR2 SMNVEV (reference sequence). The junction had 13 bases not matched to a gene; V was cut back by 5 bases and J by 4 bases. The CDR3 has 16 residues. The CDR3 coding sequence is TGTGCCAGCAGTCCGGAGGACAGGTCCGACCTCTATGGCTACACCTTC. Residues: CASSPEDRSDLYGYTF.

This clone was recorded once. J is TRBJ2-7 and V is TRBV5-6, with D unclear. CDR3 length: 11 residues. V was trimmed by 4 bases and J by 3 bases, leaving 5 bases between them. Germline CDR1 reads SGHDT; CDR2 reads YYEEEE. Here the CDR3 DNA reads TGTGCCAGCAGCCTCCGCTACGAGCAGTACGTC. It yields the protein CASSLRYEQYV.

The chain recombines TRBV6-5 with TRBJ2-3, with 8 bases aligning to TRBD2. The V and J ends lost 7 bases and 0 bases, in that order; junction bases with no gene match: 3. CDR3 length equals 14 residues. Germline CDR1 MNHEY, CDR2 SVGAGI. CDR3 sequence (DNA): TGTGCCAGCAACCGGGGGGGAAGCACAGATACGCAGTATTTT. Amino acid sequence: CASNRGGSTDTQYF.

The chain links TRBV6-2 or TRBV6-3 to TRBJ1-5, with 9 bases fitting TRBD1. CDR1 MNHEY and CDR2 SVGEGT come from the germline V gene. The junction had 9 bases not matched to a gene; V was cut back by 2 bases and J by 4 bases. The CDR3 consists of 17 residues. This CDR3 is CASSYAVNRGRNQPQHF. Here the CDR3 DNA reads TGTGCCAGCAGTTACGCAGTAAACAGGGGGCGGAATCAGCCCCAGCATTTT.

The chain couples TRBV7-3 to TRBJ2-1; weak D call: TRBD2 (6 bases). Per germline, CDR1 SGHTA and CDR2 FQGTGA. Trimming took off 4 bases at V and 8 bases at J, with 12 bases between the two ends. This CDR3 has 13 residues. The CDR3 region is CASSSAWGDEQFF. In nucleotides, the CDR3 is TGTGCCAGCAGCTCCGCCTGGGGGGATGAGCAGTTCTTC.

This chain links TRBV20-1 with TRBJ2-2; a weak D match, TRBD1 (5 bases). The V gene lost 3 bases and the J gene lost 1 base, with 9 bases spanning the gap. Looked up from germline, CDR1 is DFQATT and CDR2 is SNEGSKA (reference sequence). The CDR3 spans 14 residues. CDR3 coding DNA: TGCAGTGCTAGTCGTCAGGGGAACACCGGGGAGCTGTTTTTT. It is translated as CSASRQGNTGELFF.

The rearrangement joins TRBV29-1 to TRBJ1-2; 10 nucleotides align to TRBD1. The V segment lost 7 bases and the J segment 6 bases; nucleotides outside the gene matches: 11. CDR3 length: 14 residues. Looked up from germline, CDR1 is SQVTM and CDR2 is ANQGSEA. CDR3 sequence: CSARPGQGFDGYTF. The CDR3 bases are TGCAGCGCCCGCCCGGGACAGGGGTTTGATGGCTACACCTTC.

The chain combines TRBV28 with TRBJ2-2; TRBD1 agrees at 12 bases. The germline V gene encodes CDR1 MDHEN and CDR2 SYDVKM. This CDR3 is 16 amino acids long. Unmatched junction bases numbered 5, after V lost 5 bases and J lost 4 bases. CDR3 protein: CASSRDRGRFTGELFF. In DNA, the CDR3 is TGTGCCAGCAGTCGGGACAGGGGGCGTTTCACCGGGGAGCTGTTTTTT. The whole variable domain, remainder taken from reference TRBV28 and TRBJ2-2, is DVKVTQSSRYLVKRTGEKVFLECVQDMDHENMFWYRQDPGLGLRLIYFSYDVKMKEKGDIPEGYSVSREKKERFSLILESASTNQTSMYLCASSRDRGRFTGELFFGEGSRLTVL.

The chain employs TRBV2 and TRBJ1-2; the match to TRBD1 covers 7 bases. The CDR3 spans 13 residues. The V gene end was trimmed by 5 bases and the J gene end by 8 bases; junction bases not matched to a gene: 8. The germline CDR1 and CDR2 sequences are SNHLY and FYNNEI. CDR3 residues: CASSTGQLVGYTF. CDR3 DNA: TGTGCCAGCAGTACGGGACAGCTCGTGGGCTACACCTTC.